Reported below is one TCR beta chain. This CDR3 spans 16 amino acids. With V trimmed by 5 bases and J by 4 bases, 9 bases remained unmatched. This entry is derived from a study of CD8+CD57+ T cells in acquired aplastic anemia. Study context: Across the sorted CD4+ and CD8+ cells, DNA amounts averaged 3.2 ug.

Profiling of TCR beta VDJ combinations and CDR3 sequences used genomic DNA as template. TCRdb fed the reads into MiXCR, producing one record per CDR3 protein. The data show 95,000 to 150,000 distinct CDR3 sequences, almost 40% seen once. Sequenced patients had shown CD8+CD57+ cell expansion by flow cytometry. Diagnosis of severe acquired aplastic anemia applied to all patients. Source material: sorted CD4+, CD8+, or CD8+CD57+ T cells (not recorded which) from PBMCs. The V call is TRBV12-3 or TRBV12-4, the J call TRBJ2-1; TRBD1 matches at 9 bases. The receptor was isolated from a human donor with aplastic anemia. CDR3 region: CASSVSGTGKYNEQFF. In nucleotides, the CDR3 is TGTGCCAGCAGTGTCTCCGGGACAGGGAAATACAATGAGCAGTTCTTC.